The 30 T cell receptor beta chains below come from one sample, sequenced in a study of T cell clones after liver transplantation. Data came from immunoSEQ multiplex PCR; TCRdb stores just in-frame clones and leaves some out. The profile shows around 100,000 clones, approximately 85% of them singletons. The sequenced sample was CD4+ T cells from blood, obtained before liver transplant. These receptors all stem from a human donor who received a liver transplant.

The chain couples TRBV5-1 to TRBJ2-7; D may be TRBD1 (5 bases). The germline V gene encodes CDR1 SGHRS and CDR2 YFSETQ. This CDR3 comprises 14 residues. The V end lost 1 base, the J end lost 5 bases, and 13 bases lay between the germline ends. The CDR3 reads CASSLTRPRDEQYF. The CDR3, as DNA: TGCGCCAGCAGCTTGACTCGACCCAGGGACGAGCAGTACTTC.

This sequence joins TRBV23-1 and TRBJ2-2, with 15 bases matching TRBD2. TRBV23-1 is annotated as an ORF whose role is uncertain. V shed 5 bases, J shed 9 bases, and the junction held 25 bases outside the gene matches. The CDR3 runs to 22 residues. In DNA form, the CDR3 reads TGCGCCAGCAGTTACGGGGGACAGGGCCACCCACGGACTAGCGGGAGGGCCCGGGAGCTGTTTTTT. Translating gives CASSYGGQGHPRTSGRARELFF.

The chain joins TRBV5-8 to TRBJ1-5; D is possibly TRBD1 (5 bases). CDR3 length: 16 residues. Trimming removed 3 bases from V and 7 bases from J, with 20 bases in between. The germline V gene has CDR1 SGHTS and CDR2 YDEGEE. CDR3 region: CASSYWDGISGQPQHF. The CDR3 DNA reads TGTGCCAGCAGCTATTGGGACGGGATCTCGGGACAGCCCCAGCATTTT.

V usage is TRBV11-2 and J usage is TRBJ2-4, with 7 nucleotides matching TRBD2. Germline-derived CDR1 and CDR2 are SGHAT and FQNNGV. V trimming: 7 bases; J trimming: 8 bases; junction bases outside the gene matches: 11. CDR3 length: 14 amino acids. The CDR3 spells CASTPTWGGDIQYF. CDR3 nucleotides: TGTGCCAGCACTCCAACCTGGGGGGGAGACATTCAGTACTTC.

The chain uses TRBV27 and TRBJ2-5, with a possible D match to TRBD1 (6 bases). CDR1 and CDR2 from the germline V gene are MNHEY and SMNVEV (reference sequence). The CDR3 loop spans 14 amino acids. V lost 1 base, J lost 4 bases, and 10 bases lay in between. Here the CDR3 reads CASSLLGAGETQYF. The CDR3 DNA follows: TGTGCCAGCAGTTTATTGGGGGCCGGAGAGACCCAGTACTTC.

V gene TRBV28 combines with J gene TRBJ2-3; 11 positions match TRBD2. V was clipped by 7 bases and J by 2 bases; unmatched bases: 2. Germline CDR1 MDHEN, CDR2 SYDVKM. The CDR3 consists of 14 residues. CDR3 in amino acids: CASKTSGTTDTQYF. In nucleotides, the CDR3 is TGTGCCAGCAAGACTAGCGGGACCACAGATACGCAGTATTTT.

The chain joins TRBV10-3 to TRBJ2-2; 10 positions agree with TRBD1. CDR3 size: 16 residues. CDR1 is ENHRY and CDR2 is SYGVKD in the germline V gene. V was pared by 6 bases and J by 9 bases, with 13 bases of the junction left unmatched. This CDR3 reads CAISGGTGTGARELFF. CDR3 nucleotide sequence: TGTGCCATCAGCGGGGGGACCGGGACAGGGGCCAGGGAGCTGTTTTTT.

The chain joins TRBV5-4 to TRBJ1-5; no clear D. V lost 0 bases, J lost 3 bases, and 7 bases lay in between. The germline gives CDR1 SGHNT, CDR2 YYREEE (reference sequence). The length of the CDR3 is 14 residues. As DNA, the CDR3 is TGTGCCAGCAGCTTGGGGAGGGCCAATCAGCCCCAGCATTTT. Translating gives CASSLGRANQPQHF.

The chain couples TRBV5-4 to TRBJ1-5; TRBD1 might be the D (6 bases). The CDR3 is 13 residues long. Germline lookup yields CDR1 SGHNT and CDR2 YYREEE (reference sequence). V was pared by 4 bases and J by 7 bases, with 12 bases between. The CDR3 protein is CASSVQGTQPQHF. Written as DNA, the CDR3 is TGTGCCAGCAGCGTTCAGGGGACGCAGCCCCAGCATTTT.

This chain joins TRBV25-1 and TRBJ1-1; a possible D gene is TRBD1 (5 bases). Germline lookup yields CDR1 MGHDK and CDR2 SYGVNS. Trimming removed 1 base at V and 11 bases at J, with 17 bases between. The CDR3 totals 14 residues. The chain's CDR3 is CASSEWGSPGEAFF. CDR3 DNA: TGTGCCAGCAGTGAATGGGGCAGCCCTGGGGAGGCTTTCTTT. Full variable domain (remainder filled in from reference TRBV25-1 and TRBJ1-1): EADIYQTPRYLVIGTGKKITLECSQTMGHDKMYWYQQDPGMELHLIHYSYGVNSTEKGDLSSESTVSRIRTEHFPLTLESARPSHTSQYLCASSEWGSPGEAFFGQGTRLTVV.

The CDR3 sequence: CASSSWTSGGTGELFF. In DNA, the CDR3 is TGTGCCAGCAGCTCGTGGACTAGCGGGGGCACCGGGGAGCTGTTTTTT. The chain uses TRBV7-2 and TRBJ2-2; 13 positions match TRBD2. Germline CDR1 and CDR2: SGHTA and FQGNSA. J lost 4 bases, V lost 4 bases, and 3 bases had no gene match. The CDR3 covers 16 residues.

This clone was recorded only once. The J gene is TRBJ2-2, the V gene TRBV9; 8 nucleotides match TRBD2. The V gene's germline CDR1 is SGDLS and CDR2 YYNGEE. V shed 6 bases, J shed 6 bases, and the junction held 16 bases outside the gene matches. The CDR3 extends over 17 amino acids. Written as DNA, the CDR3 is TGTGCCAGCACCGCGTCTTCCGGAAGCGGGAGACCCGGGGAGCTGTTTTTT. Translation: CASTASSGSGRPGELFF. The variable domain in full, completed from reference TRBV9 and TRBJ2-2, reads DSGVTQTPKHLITATGQRVTLRCSPRSGDLSVYWYQQSLDQGLQFLIQYYNGEERAKGNILERFSAQQFPDLHSELNLSSLELGDSALYFCASTASSGSGRPGELFFGEGSRLTVL.

The genes are TRBV6-1 and TRBJ1-4, with D possibly being TRBD1 (5 bases). Trimming left V 2 bases short and J 8 bases short, with 12 bases between. CDR1 and CDR2 from the germline V gene are MNHNS and SASEGT. The CDR3 consists of 14 residues. The CDR3 protein is CASSESREGEKLFF. DNA of the CDR3: TGTGCCAGCAGTGAAAGCAGGGAAGGCGAAAAACTGTTTTTT.

This clone has a handful of counts. The chain carries TRBV19 and TRBJ1-1, with 10 bases lining up with TRBD1. CDR1 and CDR2 (germline): LNHDA, SQIVND (reference sequence). V trimming: 3 bases; J trimming: 1 base; junction bases outside the gene matches: 5. This CDR3 region has 16 residues. CDR3 sequence (DNA): TGTGCCAGTAGTATTGGACAGGGGGTCTCGAACACTGAAGCTTTCTTT. Translated: CASSIGQGVSNTEAFF.

The sample holds a few counts of this clone. In nucleotides, the CDR3 is TGTGCCAGCAGGTCCGGGGGGATTTACGAGCAGTACTTC. Amino acids: CASRSGGIYEQYF. V and J are TRBV28 and TRBJ2-7, with 7 bases aligning to TRBD2. The junction had 6 bases not matched to a gene; V was cut back by 6 bases and J by 4 bases. Germline V lookup: CDR1 MDHEN, CDR2 SYDVKM. There are 13 residues in the CDR3.

CDR3 amino acids: CASSGVGTVTDTQYF. CDR3 bases: TGTGCCAGCAGTGGTGTCGGGACCGTCACAGATACGCAGTATTTT. The chain uses TRBV25-1 and TRBJ2-3; D might be TRBD1 or TRBD2, each matching 5 bases. V dropped 4 bases and J dropped 2 bases, with 13 bases sitting between them. This CDR3 region has 15 residues. Per the germline V gene, CDR1 is MGHDK and CDR2 is SYGVNS.

This chain joins TRBV7-3 and TRBJ1-1; 7 bases fit TRBD1. The J segment lost 4 bases and the V segment lost 5 bases, leaving 4 bases of the junction unmatched. CDR3 length: 13 residues. CDR1 is SGHTA and CDR2 is FQGTGA in the germline V gene. CDR3 amino acids: CASSAPGGTEAFF. The DNA for the CDR3 is TGTGCCAGCAGCGCCCCAGGGGGCACTGAAGCTTTCTTT.

The chain has TRBV19 and TRBJ2-1; the match to TRBD1 covers 12 bases. The CDR3 length is 15 residues. Germline V gene data show CDR1 as LNHDA and CDR2 as SQIVND (reference sequence). The V segment lost 5 bases and the J segment 8 bases; nucleotides outside the gene matches: 7. The CDR3 bases are TGTGCCAGTAGTCTTCCGGGACAGGGGGCCCATGAGCAGTTCTTC. This translates into CASSLPGQGAHEQFF.

A single count supports this clone. The gene calls are TRBV7-2 and TRBJ2-1; no definite D call. CDR1 SGHTA and CDR2 FQGNSA come from the germline V gene. This CDR3 spans 14 amino acids. The V end was cut by 2 bases, the J end by 8 bases, with 13 bases between. The CDR3 DNA sequence: TGTGCCAGCAGCTTATCGCCGTATGGGGATGAGCAGTTCTTC. It yields the protein CASSLSPYGDEQFF. Looking up the rest from reference TRBV7-2 and TRBJ2-1 gives the full variable domain: GAGVSQSPSNKVTEKGKDVELRCDPISGHTALYWYRQSLGQGLEFLIYFQGNSAPDKSGLPSDRFSAERTGGSVSTLTIQRTQQEDSAVYLCASSLSPYGDEQFFGPGTRLTVL.

This clone has only one observation. The chain has TRBV7-3 and TRBJ2-5, with 7 nucleotides matching TRBD2. The CDR3 length is 13 residues. CDR1 SGHTA and CDR2 FQGTGA come from the germline V gene. Trimming took 1 base from V and 9 from J; bases not matched to a gene: 5. The CDR3 DNA is TGTGCCAGCAGCTTAAAGCGGGGTCGGTCCCAGTACTTC. It specifies CASSLKRGRSQYF.

This clone was detected only a few times. The rearrangement links TRBV5-1 to TRBJ2-1; the match to TRBD2 covers 7 bases. Trimming cost V 1 base and J 6 bases; bases outside gene matches: 16. CDR1 is SGHRS and CDR2 is YFSETQ in the germline V gene. CDR3 length equals 18 residues. The CDR3 sequence: CASSLRSETSRHSNEQFF. The CDR3 nucleotides read TGCGCCAGCAGCTTGCGCTCCGAGACTAGCCGACACTCCAATGAGCAGTTCTTC. The full variable domain, in which reference TRBV5-1 and TRBJ2-1 provide the parts outside the CDR3, is KAGVTQTPRYLIKTRGQQVTLSCSPISGHRSVSWYQQTPGQGLQFLFEYFSETQRNKGNFPGRFSGRQFSNSRSEMNVSTLELGDSALYLCASSLRSETSRHSNEQFFGPGTRLTVL.

V gene TRBV27 combines with J gene TRBJ2-7, with D possibly TRBD2 on 6 matching bases. CDR3 length: 14 amino acids. Germline CDR1 and CDR2: MNHEY and SMNVEV (reference sequence). V lost 2 bases to trimming and J lost 2 bases, with 10 bases between them. CDR3 sequence reads: CASSLGTGAYEQYF. The CDR3 DNA reads TGTGCCAGCAGTTTAGGGACGGGAGCCTACGAGCAGTACTTC.

The chain joins TRBV5-6 to TRBJ2-4, with no clear D. The CDR3 has 17 residues. V dropped 3 bases and J dropped 1 base, with 17 bases sitting between them. Per germline, CDR1 SGHDT and CDR2 YYEEEE. The chain's CDR3 is CASSSPRNSGAKNIQYF. For the CDR3, the DNA is TGTGCCAGCAGCTCCCCCCGAAATAGTGGGGCCAAAAACATTCAGTACTTC.

This chain links TRBV7-9 with TRBJ1-2, with D possibly being TRBD1 (5 bases). CDR3 length: 14 amino acids. Germline V lookup: CDR1 SEHNR, CDR2 FQNEAQ (reference sequence). V lost 2 bases to trimming and J lost 4 bases, with 11 bases between them. CDR3 DNA sequence: TGTGCCAGCAGCTTACAGGGAATGGGCTATGGCTACACCTTC. The encoded protein is CASSLQGMGYGYTF. Supplemented by reference TRBV7-9 and TRBJ1-2, the full variable domain reads DTGVSQNPRHKITKRGQNVTFRCDPISEHNRLYWYRQTLGQGPEFLTYFQNEAQLEKSRLLSDRFSAERPKGSFSTLEIQRTEQGDSAMYLCASSLQGMGYGYTFGSGTRLTVV.

This clone occurred a few times. This chain's CDR3 is CASSYDGTTNEKLFF. Here the CDR3 DNA reads TGTGCCAGCAGCTACGACGGAACAACTAATGAAAAACTGTTTTTT. The V gene is TRBV7-6, the J gene TRBJ1-4; D ambiguous. Trimming shortened V by 4 bases and J by 0 bases, and 9 bases separated the two germline ends. The CDR3 totals 15 residues. Germline CDR1 is SGHVS and CDR2 is FNYEAQ. The whole variable domain, filled in from reference TRBV7-6 and TRBJ1-4, reads GAGVSQSPRYKVTKRGQDVALRCDPISGHVSLYWYRQALGQGPEFLTYFNYEAQQDKSGLPNDRFSAERPEGSISTLTIQRTEQRDSAMYRCASSYDGTTNEKLFFGSGTQLSVL.

The CDR3 spells CASSFGRLEQYF. CDR3 in DNA: TGTGCCAGCAGCTTTGGCCGTCTGGAGCAGTACTTC. This rearrangement joins TRBV7-2 to TRBJ2-7; D is ambiguous. The CDR3 loop spans 12 amino acids. Per the germline V gene, CDR1 is SGHTA and CDR2 is FQGNSA. Trimming cost V 3 bases and J 7 bases, with 10 bases left between them.

The chain is built from TRBV19 and TRBJ2-7; 10 nucleotides line up with TRBD1. Unmatched junction bases numbered 5, after V lost 4 bases and J lost 2 bases. CDR3 length: 15 amino acids. From germline, CDR1 is LNHDA and CDR2 SQIVND (reference sequence). CDR3 in amino acids: CASSRTGGRTYEQYF. In nucleotides, the CDR3 is TGTGCCAGTAGTAGGACAGGGGGAAGGACCTACGAGCAGTACTTC.

The chain employs TRBV5-8 and TRBJ2-3; no clear D gene. Germline-derived CDR1 and CDR2 are SGHTS and YDEGEE. V was trimmed by 1 base and J by 4 bases, leaving 4 bases between them. The CDR3 totals 12 residues. DNA for the CDR3: TGTGCCAGCAGCTTGTCGGCAGATACGCAGTATTTT. It codes for CASSLSADTQYF. The full variable domain, in which reference TRBV5-8 and TRBJ2-3 provide the parts outside the CDR3, is EAGVTQSPTHLIKTRGQQATLRCSPISGHTSVYWYQQALGLGLQFLLWYDEGEERNRGNFPPRFSGRQFPNYSSELNVNALELEDSALYLCASSLSADTQYFGPGTRLTVL.

This sequence joins TRBV11-2 and TRBJ1-2, with D possibly matching TRBD1 (6 bases). The CDR3 length is 18 residues. With 2 bases removed from V and 2 bases from J, the gap between germline ends came to 21 bases. CDR1 and CDR2 (germline): SGHAT, FQNNGV. The CDR3 loop is CASSLSLTPGATNYGYTF. CDR3 DNA sequence: TGTGCCAGCAGCTTATCCCTCACCCCAGGGGCGACCAACTATGGCTACACCTTC.

This clone was seen more than once but under ten times. CDR3: CASSYFKTTDTQYF. Here the CDR3 DNA reads TGTGCCAGCAGCTACTTCAAAACCACAGATACGCAGTATTTT. The chain links TRBV7-2 to TRBJ2-3; D is uncertain. The CDR3 sequence is 14 residues long. Trimming cost V 4 bases and J 2 bases, with 10 bases left between them. From germline, CDR1 is SGHTA and CDR2 FQGNSA. Filled out from reference TRBV7-2 and TRBJ2-3, the complete variable domain reads GAGVSQSPSNKVTEKGKDVELRCDPISGHTALYWYRQSLGQGLEFLIYFQGNSAPDKSGLPSDRFSAERTGGSVSTLTIQRTQQEDSAVYLCASSYFKTTDTQYFGPGTRLTVL.